These 11 T cell receptor beta chains were all obtained from the same sample, sequenced in a study of technical replicates of blood from several donors. Clones were sequenced by immunoSEQ multiplex PCR, and TCRdb holds only the in-frame ones, with some missing. The table has under 90,000 clones, approximately 97% seen once. The sample was T cells isolated from PBMCs. The receptors shown here come from a human donor in good health.

This chain joins TRBV6-5 and TRBJ2-5; 9 nucleotides align to TRBD1. Germline V CDR1 and CDR2: MNHEY, SVGAGI. This CDR3 has 15 residues. V gave up 7 bases and J gave up 5 bases; unmatched junction bases: 11. CDR3 coding DNA: TGTGCCAGCACTACCCCGGGACAGGGCTCCGAGACCCAGTACTTC. This gives the protein CASTTPGQGSETQYF.

The CDR3 nucleotides are TGCGCCAGCAGTACGAGACACCTCGATCAGCCCCAGCATTTT. Residues: CASSTRHLDQPQHF. V gene TRBV10-2 combines with J gene TRBJ1-5; D is unclear. Trimming stripped 5 bases from V and 5 bases from J, with 13 bases between. This CDR3 spans 14 amino acids. CDR1 WSHSY and CDR2 SAAADI come from the germline V gene.

This chain uses TRBV5-1 with TRBJ1-4, with 9 bases identical to TRBD1. The length of the CDR3 is 15 residues. The germline gives CDR1 SGHRS, CDR2 YFSETQ. V gave up 4 bases and J gave up 4 bases; unmatched junction bases: 5. Here the CDR3 reads CASSLGTGFNEKLFF. The DNA of the CDR3 is TGCGCCAGCAGCCTCGGGACAGGGTTTAATGAAAAACTGTTTTTT.

The chain carries TRBV21-1 and TRBJ2-7; the table names TRBD2, a call not compared with the DNA. TRBV21-1 has pseudogene status. This CDR3 spans 16 amino acids. DNA of the CDR3: TGTGCCAGCAGCAAAGGAGGGGGACTAGCGGCATGGGAGCAGTACTTC. Translating gives CASSKGGGLAAWEQYF.

J is TRBJ1-6 and V is TRBV5-1, with D possibly being TRBD1 (6 bases). Trimming left V 2 bases short and J 9 bases short, with 15 bases between. CDR1 and CDR2 from the germline V gene are SGHRS and YFSETQ. CDR3 length: 15 residues. The CDR3 DNA reads as TGCGCCAGCAGCTTAAGAGCAGGGGAAGGTTCACCCCTCCACTTT. Protein product: CASSLRAGEGSPLHF.

In its sample, this clone was seen once. The chain links TRBV6-1 to TRBJ2-7, with 9 bases that match TRBD2. The CDR3 spans 13 residues. V lost 6 bases, J lost 7 bases, and 7 bases stayed unmatched. CDR1 is MNHNS and CDR2 is SASEGT in the germline V gene. Here the CDR3 DNA reads TGTGCCAGCAGGGATCTAGCGGGATGGGAGCAGTACTTC. Translation: CASRDLAGWEQYF.

The chain recombines TRBV2 with TRBJ2-7; no clear D. Germline-derived CDR1 and CDR2 are SNHLY and FYNNEI. The germline V and J ends were trimmed by 7 bases and 3 bases, with 4 bases remaining between them. The CDR3 runs 10 residues. The CDR3 region has the DNA TGTGCCAGCACCCACTACGAGCAGTACTTC. Translated: CASTHYEQYF.

The chain combines TRBV28 with TRBJ1-1; tentative D call: TRBD1 (6 bases). Between the trimmed V and J ends, which lost 5 bases and 5 bases, there was a span of 15 bases. Germline-derived CDR1 and CDR2 are MDHEN and SYDVKM. This CDR3 spans 14 amino acids. CDR3 in DNA: TGTGCCAGCAGTCGCCAACAGGGCGGAACTGAAGCTTTCTTT. Its protein is CASSRQQGGTEAFF. Drawing the rest from reference TRBV28 and TRBJ1-1, the complete variable domain is DVKVTQSSRYLVKRTGEKVFLECVQDMDHENMFWYRQDPGLGLRLIYFSYDVKMKEKGDIPEGYSVSREKKERFSLILESASTNQTSMYLCASSRQQGGTEAFFGQGTRLTVV.

In its sample, this clone was seen once. The chain has TRBV13 and TRBJ2-1; TRBD2 agrees at 7 bases. Germline-derived CDR1 and CDR2 are PRHDT and FYEKMQ (reference sequence). V shed 4 bases, J shed 0 bases, and the junction held 6 bases outside the gene matches. The CDR3 length is 16 residues. The CDR3 nucleotides are TGTGCCAGCAGCTGGACTAGTGAGAGCTCCTACAATGAGCAGTTCTTC. Its translation: CASSWTSESSYNEQFF.

The chain joins TRBV4-2 to TRBJ1-1; possibly TRBD1 for D (5 bases). The CDR3 extends over 14 amino acids. The germline gives CDR1 LGHNA, CDR2 YNFKEQ. The V gene lost 0 bases and the J gene lost 6 bases, with 11 bases spanning the gap. In nucleotides, the CDR3 is TGTGCCAGCAGCCAAGACAGGGAGGTTTCTGAAGCTTTCTTT. Translated: CASSQDREVSEAFF.

This chain links TRBV5-8 with TRBJ1-3; D possibly corresponds to TRBD1 (5 bases). CDR1 SGHTS and CDR2 YDEGEE come from the germline V gene. The V end lost 1 base, the J end lost 2 bases, and 10 bases lay between the germline ends. This CDR3 is 15 amino acids long. The CDR3: CASSLTAGTGNTIYF. DNA for the CDR3: TGTGCCAGCAGCTTGACGGCAGGGACTGGAAACACCATATATTTT.